The clone carrying this T cell receptor beta chain came up a few times. TCRdb reprocessed the RT-PCR reads with MiXCR, giving one entry per CDR3 protein. Among about a million distinct CDR3 sequences listed, approximately 18% were seen once. This sample was taken from a study of patients and donors after allogeneic stem cell transplantation. Trimming left V 7 bases short and J 6 bases short, with 17 bases between. Germline CDR1 reads SGDLS; CDR2 reads YYNGEE. The CDR3 contains 14 residues. Material for sequencing was blood, either unsorted or a sorted T cell fraction (not recorded which). The chain recombines TRBV9 with TRBJ2-1, with TRBD2 as a possible D gene (6 bases). This sequence was found in a human donor who was either an allogeneic HSCT recipient or a stem cell or donor lymphocyte infusion donor (not recorded which). It is not recorded whose cells these are; they may come from a transplant donor. The CDR3 reads CASSYLPEGNEQFF. The CDR3 DNA follows: TGTGCCAGCTCCTACTTGCCGGAGGGCAATGAGCAGTTCTTC.